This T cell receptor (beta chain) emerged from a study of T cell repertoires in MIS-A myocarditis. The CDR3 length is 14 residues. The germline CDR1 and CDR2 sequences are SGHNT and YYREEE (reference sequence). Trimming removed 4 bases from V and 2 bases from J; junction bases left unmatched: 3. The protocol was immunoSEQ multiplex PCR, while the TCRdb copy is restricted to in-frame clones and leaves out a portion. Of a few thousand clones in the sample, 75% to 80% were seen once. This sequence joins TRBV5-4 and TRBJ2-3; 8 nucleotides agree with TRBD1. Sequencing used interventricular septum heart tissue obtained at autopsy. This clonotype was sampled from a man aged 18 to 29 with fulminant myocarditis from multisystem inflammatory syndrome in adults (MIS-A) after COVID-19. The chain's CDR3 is CASSRTGITDTQYF. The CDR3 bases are TGTGCCAGCAGCCGGACAGGGATCACAGATACGCAGTATTTT.